The clone carrying this TCR beta chain has just a few counts. Genomic DNA provided the template from which TCR beta VDJ and CDR3 profiles were obtained. TCRdb re-derived calls from the reads in MiXCR, one entry per CDR3 protein. The sample has 160,000 or so distinct CDR3 sequences, roughly 50% seen once; the top ten hold 3.2%. The data were obtained in a study of CD8+CD57+ T cells in acquired aplastic anemia. Across the whole study: Sorted CD4+ plus CD8+ cells gave DNA averaging roughly 3.2 ug.

Selection for sequencing was limited to patients who had shown CD8+CD57+ cell expansion by flow cytometry. The CDR3 loop spans 11 amino acids. Per germline, CDR1 MNHEY and CDR2 SVGEGT. V lost 10 bases to trimming and J lost 4 bases, with 8 bases between them. The TCR sequence derives from a human donor with aplastic anemia. Sequencing input: sorted CD4+, CD8+, or CD8+CD57+ T cells (not recorded which) from PBMCs. The chain is built from TRBV6-2 or TRBV6-3 and TRBJ1-3; D ambiguous. The CDR3: CATRGGNTIYF. The CDR3 bases are TGTGCCACCCGAGGGGGAAACACCATATATTTT.